The present T cell receptor (beta chain) was sequenced within a study of CD8+CD57+ T cells in acquired aplastic anemia. Sequencing involved patients with CD8+CD57+ cell expansion previously shown by flow cytometry. Genomic DNA constituted the template upon which TCR beta VDJ and CDR3 profiling was performed. TCRdb ran MiXCR on the reads and lists one entry per CDR3 protein. Of some 170,000 distinct CDR3 sequences listed, 40% to 50% are singletons. This CDR3 contains 14 residues. Germline V gene data show CDR1 as SQVTM and CDR2 as ANQGSEA. This clonotype has a single count. At one of its ends the junction is not consistent with the germline gene, which may arise from a read error.

V usage is TRBV29-1 and J usage is TRBJ2-5; the match to TRBD2 covers 11 bases. The sample was sorted CD4+, CD8+, or CD8+CD57+ T cells (not recorded which) from PBMCs. This TCR was recovered from a human donor with aplastic anemia. CDR3 residues: CSVALAGAQVTQYF. CDR3 sequence (DNA): TGCAGCGTTGCACTAGCGGGGGCACAAGTGACCCAGTACTTC.